Included here is one TCR beta chain sequence, with context. Its matching antigen is unknown. V was pared by 0 bases and J by 3 bases, with 18 bases between. This CDR3 comprises 17 residues. The germline CDR1 and CDR2 sequences are MNHNS and SASEGT. The sample belongs to a study of cytomegalovirus exposure and HLA in healthy donors. Notes on the study in general: The study labeled approximately 150 TCR beta chains cytomegalovirus-associated. High specificity and sensitivity for cytomegalovirus status were reported for the classifier. In vitro testing confirmed a few CMV-associated chains as specific for CMV antigens.

The method was immunoSEQ multiplex PCR; TCRdb's version includes in-frame clones alone and lacks a portion of them. Among 150,000 to 200,000 clones listed, around 87% were seen once. This clonotype was sampled from a woman aged 25 to 39 in good health and CMV-seronegative. The chain combines TRBV6-1 with TRBJ2-7; D is perhaps TRBD2 (6 bases). What was sequenced was PBMCs. The CDR3 reads CASSEALTGTVLYEQYF. For the CDR3, the DNA is TGTGCCAGCAGTGAAGCGCTAACCGGGACTGTTCTCTACGAGCAGTACTTC.